This T cell receptor beta chain originates from a study of PD-1 and CTLA-4 blockade in melanoma. Method: immunoSEQ multiplex PCR; TCRdb's copy keeps in-frame clones and lacks some. Of 25,000 to 30,000 clones in the sample, roughly nine tenths are singletons; the top ten hold roughly 8%. Per germline, CDR1 SGHRS and CDR2 YFSETQ. The CDR3 has 12 residues. J was trimmed by 11 bases and V by 2 bases; bases with no gene match: 2. Specimen: CD8+ T cells from peripheral blood, collected before anti-PD-1 treatment. The J gene is TRBJ1-5, the V gene TRBV5-1; 9 nucleotides line up with TRBD1. The TCR sequence derives from a human donor with melanoma. The CDR3 region is CASSFDRGAQHF. In nucleotides, the CDR3 is TGCGCCAGCAGCTTCGACAGGGGGGCCCAGCATTTT. The whole variable domain, remainder taken from reference TRBV5-1 and TRBJ1-5, is KAGVTQTPRYLIKTRGQQVTLSCSPISGHRSVSWYQQTPGQGLQFLFEYFSETQRNKGNFPGRFSGRQFSNSRSEMNVSTLELGDSALYLCASSFDRGAQHFGDGTRLSIL.